The 25 T cell receptor beta chains below were found in one sample sequenced in a study of T cell responses to AZD1222 COVID-19 vaccine. Here immunoSEQ multiplex PCR was the method, and the copy in TCRdb shows in-frame clones only, minus some. The sample carries about 97,000 clones, roughly 83% recorded once. The input for sequencing was peripheral blood, taken on day 0 of AZD1222 vaccination. These receptors were taken from an adult in good health.

This clone was counted between two and nine times. CDR3 protein: CASSGQTGGTEAFF. DNA of the CDR3: TGCGCCAGCAGCGGCCAGACTGGGGGCACTGAAGCTTTCTTT. This sequence joins TRBV5-1 and TRBJ1-1; TRBD1 might be the D (5 bases). V shed 4 bases and J shed 4 bases, with 14 bases lying between them. The germline V gene has CDR1 SGHRS and CDR2 YFSETQ. There are 14 residues in the CDR3.

V usage is TRBV20-1 and J usage is TRBJ1-1; no firm D call. Deletions cut 7 bases from V and 1 base from J, with 7 bases between. The CDR3 is made up of 11 amino acids. Germline V CDR1 and CDR2: DFQATT, SNEGSKA (reference sequence). This chain's CDR3 is CSEQPNTEAFF. The CDR3 DNA reads as TGCAGTGAACAGCCGAACACTGAAGCTTTCTTT.

This rearrangement joins TRBV3-1 (or the pseudogene TRBV3-2) to TRBJ2-1; D possibly corresponds to TRBD2 (6 bases). The ends were cut back, 3 bases at V and 6 bases at J, with 9 bases in the middle. Germline lookup yields CDR1 LGHDT and CDR2 YNNKEL (reference sequence). The CDR3 contains 13 residues. The CDR3 loop reads CASSHGGGNEQFF. Written as DNA, the CDR3 is TGTGCCAGCAGCCACGGGGGTGGCAATGAGCAGTTCTTC.

The chain recombines TRBV21-1 with TRBJ2-7; the table assigns TRBD2, which was not confirmed against the DNA. TRBV21-1 is a pseudogene locus. CDR3 size: 16 residues. In nucleotides, the CDR3 is TGTGCCAGCAGCAAGTCTAGTTCTAGGAAGACCTACGAGCAGTACTTC. It codes for CASSKSSSRKTYEQYF.

The chain couples TRBV4-1 to TRBJ2-2; perhaps TRBD1 as D (5 bases). The CDR3 covers 17 residues. V was clipped by 5 bases and J by 2 bases, with 18 bases between them. Germline lookup yields CDR1 MGHRA and CDR2 YSYEKL. CDR3 sequence: CASSGLATGRNTGELFF. The CDR3 bases are TGCGCCAGCAGCGGGCTGGCAACAGGTAGAAACACCGGGGAGCTGTTTTTT.

The genes are TRBV6-2 or TRBV6-3 and TRBJ1-6, with TRBD1 matching over 9 bases. V shed 0 bases and J 9 bases; nucleotides not matched to a gene: 9. This CDR3 has 17 amino acids. The V gene's germline CDR1 is MNHEY and CDR2 SVGEGT. CDR3 region: CASSYSTFRTGVSPLHF. As DNA, the CDR3 is TGTGCCAGCAGTTACTCGACGTTCAGGACAGGGGTTTCACCCCTCCACTTT.

The chain couples TRBV29-1 to TRBJ1-1; maybe TRBD1 (5 bases). The CDR3 has 13 residues. Germline V lookup: CDR1 SQVTM, CDR2 ANQGSEA. Trimming cost V 4 bases and J 1 base, with 10 bases left between them. CDR3 in DNA: TGCAGCGTTGCCCAGGGCGCGAACACTGAAGCTTTCTTT. It translates to CSVAQGANTEAFF.

The J gene is TRBJ2-3, the V gene TRBV20-1, with unresolved D. The ends were cut back, 3 bases at V and 2 bases at J, with 9 bases in the middle. Germline-derived CDR1 and CDR2 are DFQATT and SNEGSKA (reference sequence). This CDR3 contains 13 residues. The CDR3 region has the DNA TGCAGTGCTAGTCCTACACCCACAGATACGCAGTATTTT. Amino acids: CSASPTPTDTQYF.

This clone was counted a single time. The rearrangement links TRBV3-1 (or the pseudogene TRBV3-2) to TRBJ2-7, with 8 bases lining up with TRBD2. Trimming took 4 bases from V and 3 from J; bases not matched to a gene: 5. Germline lookup yields CDR1 LGHDT and CDR2 YNNKEL (reference sequence). The CDR3 sequence is 14 residues long. The CDR3 sequence: CASSPSGGYYEQYF. CDR3 sequence (DNA): TGTGCCAGCAGCCCAAGCGGGGGATACTACGAGCAGTACTTC.

This clone was counted a single time. V usage is TRBV2 and J usage is TRBJ2-1; TRBD2 matches 7 bases. The V segment lost 7 bases and the J segment 10 bases; nucleotides outside the gene matches: 19. Germline lookup yields CDR1 SNHLY and CDR2 FYNNEI. The CDR3 totals 16 residues. The CDR3 nucleotides are TGTGCCAGCACCGAAGGGTCCCTAGCGGTCACGGGCGAGCAGTTCTTC. Its translation: CASTEGSLAVTGEQFF.

This chain joins TRBV5-1 and TRBJ2-1; D may be TRBD1 or TRBD2 (5 bases each). With 2 bases removed from V and 8 bases from J, the gap between germline ends came to 14 bases. Germline V lookup: CDR1 SGHRS, CDR2 YFSETQ. This CDR3 comprises 14 residues. Here the CDR3 DNA reads TGCGCCAGCAGCTTAATGGGGACCGGATATGAGCAGTTCTTC. Amino acid sequence: CASSLMGTGYEQFF. Full variable domain (missing parts from reference TRBV5-1 and TRBJ2-1): KAGVTQTPRYLIKTRGQQVTLSCSPISGHRSVSWYQQTPGQGLQFLFEYFSETQRNKGNFPGRFSGRQFSNSRSEMNVSTLELGDSALYLCASSLMGTGYEQFFGPGTRLTVL.

This sequence joins TRBV19 and TRBJ2-1, with D unresolved. The CDR3 is 17 residues long. Trimming cost V 3 bases and J 8 bases, with 23 bases left between them. The V gene's germline CDR1 is LNHDA and CDR2 SQIVND (reference sequence). This CDR3 reads CASSIPPSSAPSYEQFF. The CDR3 DNA sequence: TGTGCCAGTAGTATTCCTCCTAGTTCTGCGCCCTCATATGAGCAGTTCTTC.

The chain recombines TRBV3-1 (or the pseudogene TRBV3-2) with TRBJ1-3; D unresolved. The CDR3 consists of 13 residues. Germline V gives CDR1 LGHDT, CDR2 YNNKEL (reference sequence). V lost 1 base and J lost 4, with 5 bases in between. The CDR3 DNA sequence: TGTGCCAGCAGCCAAGGAGACGGAAACACCATATATTTT. Translated, it gives CASSQGDGNTIYF.

This rearrangement joins TRBV18 to TRBJ1-3; no reliable D call. Germline V gives CDR1 KGHSH, CDR2 LQKENI. The CDR3 spans 21 residues. Trimming stripped 5 bases from V and 0 bases from J, with 29 bases between. For the CDR3, the DNA is TGTGCCAGCTCATCCCAACTAAGTCGTGGGGAACACTCCAGCTCTGGAAACACCATATATTTT. It encodes CASSSQLSRGEHSSSGNTIYF.

This rearrangement joins TRBV7-9 to TRBJ1-3; no definite D call. V lost 3 bases and J lost 0, with 6 bases in between. This CDR3 has 14 residues. Germline values: CDR1 SEHNR, CDR2 FQNEAQ (reference sequence). The CDR3 reads CASSFLYSGNTIYF. Here the CDR3 DNA reads TGTGCCAGCAGCTTCCTGTACTCTGGAAACACCATATATTTT.

This chain connects TRBV6-1 to TRBJ2-3; TRBD1 is a possible D gene (5 bases). CDR3 length equals 16 residues. Trimming took off 0 bases at V and 3 bases at J, with 13 bases between the two ends. Germline V gives CDR1 MNHNS, CDR2 SASEGT. Written as DNA, the CDR3 is TGTGCCAGCAGTGAAGCTGGACATGAAAGGACAGATACGCAGTATTTT. Its translation: CASSEAGHERTDTQYF.

For the CDR3, the DNA is TGTGCCAGCAGTTCCCCAAGGCAGACCCAGTACTTC. Amino acids: CASSSPRQTQYF. This chain uses TRBV28 with TRBJ2-5; D is unresolved. Trimming pared 4 bases from V and 6 bases from J, leaving 9 bases between. The CDR3 runs to 12 residues. The germline V gene encodes CDR1 MDHEN and CDR2 SYDVKM.

In this sample, this clone turned up once. The chain carries TRBV5-4 and TRBJ2-3, with TRBD2 matching over 9 bases. Germline assignment: CDR1 SGHNT and CDR2 YYREEE (reference sequence). The CDR3 runs to 16 residues. After removal of 0 bases from V and 13 bases from J, the junction contained 15 bases not matched to a gene. Written as DNA, the CDR3 is TGTGCCAGCAGCTTGGCCGGCGGGGGGGCTGGTGCTCTTAAGTATTTT. Encoded protein: CASSLAGGGAGALKYF.

The chain joins TRBV28 to TRBJ1-3; D is undetermined. CDR1 MDHEN and CDR2 SYDVKM come from the germline V gene. This CDR3 region has 14 residues. Trimming pared 6 bases from V and 0 bases from J, leaving 9 bases between. CDR3 nucleotide sequence: TGTGCCAGCAGCCTCCGGAACTCTGGAAACACCATATATTTT. Amino acid sequence: CASSLRNSGNTIYF.

The chain couples TRBV18 to TRBJ2-7; 7 bases line up with TRBD1. Per the germline V gene, CDR1 is KGHSH and CDR2 is LQKENI. After removal of 3 bases from V and 2 bases from J, the junction contained 7 bases not matched to a gene. The CDR3 consists of 15 residues. CDR3 region: CASSPDRDSAYEQYV. CDR3 in DNA: TGTGCCAGCTCACCCGACAGGGACAGCGCCTACGAGCAGTACGTC.

V and J are TRBV29-1 and TRBJ2-3; D call uncertain. V lost 0 bases, J lost 4 bases, and 8 bases lay in between. The CDR3 has 13 amino acids. The germline V gene has CDR1 SQVTM and CDR2 ANQGSEA. The CDR3 reads CSVEETGADTQYF. DNA for the CDR3: TGCAGCGTTGAAGAGACGGGTGCAGATACGCAGTATTTT.

Only a few counts were recorded for this clone. This chain connects TRBV15 to TRBJ1-1; the D is unclear. The germline V gene has CDR1 LNHNV and CDR2 YYDKDF (reference sequence). There are 14 residues in the CDR3. V lost 3 bases and J lost 0, with 8 bases in between. In DNA, the CDR3 is TGTGCCACCAGCAGGCGAGATTTGAACACTGAAGCTTTCTTT. Translated: CATSRRDLNTEAFF.

A single count supports this clone. The chain carries TRBV28 and TRBJ1-2; TRBD1 agrees at 9 bases. After removal of 3 bases from V and 8 bases from J, the junction contained 7 bases not matched to a gene. Looked up from germline, CDR1 is MDHEN and CDR2 is SYDVKM. The CDR3 is 14 amino acids. This CDR3 reads CASSLPGQGLGYTF. The DNA for the CDR3 is TGTGCCAGCAGTTTGCCTGGACAGGGGCTCGGCTACACCTTC.

This chain connects TRBV6-5 to TRBJ2-1; D tentatively fits TRBD1 or TRBD2 (6 bases each). The CDR3 has 15 residues. The germline CDR1 and CDR2 sequences are MNHEY and SVGAGI. Trimming removed 2 bases from V and 7 bases from J, with 15 bases in between. The chain's CDR3 is CASSYIGGPRNEQFF. CDR3 in DNA: TGTGCCAGCAGTTACATAGGGGGGCCGCGAAATGAGCAGTTCTTC.

V is TRBV11-2 and J is TRBJ1-2, with D hard to call. V was pared by 1 base and J by 6 bases, with 12 bases between. This CDR3 is built from 14 residues. From germline, CDR1 is SGHAT and CDR2 FQNNGV. CDR3 region: CASSLGLGSHGYTF. Here the CDR3 DNA reads TGTGCCAGCAGCTTAGGACTAGGGTCTCATGGCTACACCTTC. Filled out from reference TRBV11-2 and TRBJ1-2, the complete variable domain reads EAGVAQSPRYKIIEKRQSVAFWCNPISGHATLYWYQQILGQGPKLLIQFQNNGVVDDSQLPKDRFSAERLKGVDSTLKIQPAKLEDSAVYLCASSLGLGSHGYTFGSGTRLTVV.